This is a list of T cell receptor beta chains from one sample in a study of T cells in Graves' hyperthyroidism and ophthalmopathy. TCRdb redid the calling of the multiplex PCR reads with MiXCR, one entry per CDR3 protein. The table includes some 360,000 distinct CDR3 sequences, over 15% detected once. The sample comprised blood. The receptors shown here come from a woman aged 40 to 49 with Graves' ophthalmopathy. Each CDR3 is given with its conserved first and last residue. Fields, in order: J gene, V gene, CDR3 length, CDR3 protein.

TRBJ1-2 | TRBV2 | 10 | CVSMRDGYIF
TRBJ2-5 | TRBV27 | 12 | CASSLEGGTQYF
TRBJ2-7 | TRBV6-1 | 13 | CASSELGVYEQYF
TRBJ1-5 | TRBV28 | 16 | CASSFLQGASNQPQHF
TRBJ1-1 | TRBV12-5 | 14 | CASGSPSAQLEAFF
TRBJ2-7 | TRBV3-1 | 14 | CASSQGAANYEQYF
TRBJ1-2 | TRBV10-3 | 13 | CATQGRRTGGYTF
TRBJ1-1 | TRBV6-2/TRBV6-3 | 15 | CASSYAGQGATEAFF
TRBJ1-1 | TRBV29-1 | 12 | CSALIKNTEAFF
TRBJ2-7 | TRBV7-3 | 16 | CASSPLPGVPNYEQYF
TRBJ2-7 | TRBV6-5 | 16 | CASSYAPGQGAVGQYF
TRBJ2-2 | TRBV30 | 12 | CALVWGAGELFF
TRBJ2-6 | TRBV4-3 | 17 | CASSGGHSTSGANVLTF
TRBJ1-1 | TRBV12-3/TRBV12-4 | 14 | CASSYPGTNTEAFF
TRBJ1-5 | TRBV5-1 | 14 | CASSLNTGNQPQHF
TRBJ2-7 | TRBV6-5 | 17 | CASSFPTTSGSAYEQYF
TRBJ1-2 | TRBV28 | 13 | CASSLGGRSGYTF
TRBJ2-7 | TRBV5-1 | 12 | CASSKSTYEQYF
TRBJ2-4 | TRBV30 | 16 | CAWSVGQTLAKNIQYF
TRBJ1-1 | TRBV6-5 | 14 | CASSHRGSNTEAFF
TRBJ1-1 | TRBV11-2 | 13 | CASSSRTGAEAFF
TRBJ2-4 | TRBV6-5 | 14 | CASGGGEAKNIQYF
TRBJ1-2 | TRBV20-1 | 17 | CSARGVTDRSFGYGYTF
TRBJ1-5 | TRBV30 | 13 | CAWSLRGNQPQHF
TRBJ2-7 | TRBV12-3/TRBV12-4 | 14 | CASSLHRDAYEQYF
TRBJ1-5 | TRBV14 | 15 | CASSQGAGSNQPQHF
TRBJ1-5 | TRBV6-5 | 16 | CASSSGTGYSNQPQHF